This T cell receptor beta chain was obtained from a study of blood T cell repertoires in COVID-19. Everyone who took part was 18 to 89 years old, and they came from about two dozen US areas. Clones were sequenced by immunoSEQ multiplex PCR, and TCRdb holds only the in-frame ones, with some missing. The table has some 170,000 clones, roughly 90% seen once; the top ten hold roughly 1.2%. V gave up 2 bases and J gave up 3 bases, with 8 bases separating them. The length of the CDR3 is 13 residues. Germline V CDR1 and CDR2: SGHTA, FQGNSA. The sequence came from a human donor with acute COVID-19. The donor label of this sample is uncertain. The sequencing input was PBMCs or T cells enriched from blood (not recorded which). The chain is built from TRBV7-2 and TRBJ2-7; D is unclear. CDR3 nucleotide sequence: TGTGCCAGCAGCTTAACTCTAATCTACGAGCAGTACTTC. Protein: CASSLTLIYEQYF.